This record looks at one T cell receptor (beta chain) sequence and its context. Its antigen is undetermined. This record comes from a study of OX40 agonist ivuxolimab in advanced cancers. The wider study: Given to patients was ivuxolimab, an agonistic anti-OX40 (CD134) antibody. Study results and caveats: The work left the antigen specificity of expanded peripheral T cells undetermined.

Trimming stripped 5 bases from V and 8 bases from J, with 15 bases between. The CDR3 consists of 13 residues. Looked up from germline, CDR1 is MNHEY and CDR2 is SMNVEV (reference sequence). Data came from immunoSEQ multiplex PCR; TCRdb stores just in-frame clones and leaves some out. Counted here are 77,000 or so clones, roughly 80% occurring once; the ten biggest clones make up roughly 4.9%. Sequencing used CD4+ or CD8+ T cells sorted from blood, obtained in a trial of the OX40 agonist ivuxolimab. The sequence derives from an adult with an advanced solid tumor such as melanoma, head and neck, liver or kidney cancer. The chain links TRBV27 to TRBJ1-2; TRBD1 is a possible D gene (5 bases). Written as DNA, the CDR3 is TGTGCCAGCAGTACTGGGACGGGCAGAGGCTACACCTTC. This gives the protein CASSTGTGRGYTF.